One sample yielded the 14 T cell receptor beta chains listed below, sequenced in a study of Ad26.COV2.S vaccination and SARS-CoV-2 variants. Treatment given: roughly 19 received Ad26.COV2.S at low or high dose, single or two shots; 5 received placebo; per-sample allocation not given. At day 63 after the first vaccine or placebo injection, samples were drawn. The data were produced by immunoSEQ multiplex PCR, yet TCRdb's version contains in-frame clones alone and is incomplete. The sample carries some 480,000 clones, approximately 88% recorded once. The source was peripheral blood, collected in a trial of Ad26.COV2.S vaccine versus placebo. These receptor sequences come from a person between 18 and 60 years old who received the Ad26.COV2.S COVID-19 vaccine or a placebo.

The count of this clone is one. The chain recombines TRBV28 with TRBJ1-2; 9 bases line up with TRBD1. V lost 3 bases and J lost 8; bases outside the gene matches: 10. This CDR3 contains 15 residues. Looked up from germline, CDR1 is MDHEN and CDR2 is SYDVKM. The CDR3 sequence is CASSFQGQGRRGYTF. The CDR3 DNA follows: TGTGCCAGCAGTTTCCAAGGACAGGGGAGGAGAGGCTACACCTTC.

CDR3 in DNA: TGTGCCAGCAGCCCCCGTCGACTGACCTATGGCTACACCTTC. Protein: CASSPRRLTYGYTF. The rearrangement uses TRBV6-5 and TRBJ1-2; D remains ambiguous. Trimming cost V 6 bases and J 4 bases, with 15 bases left between them. The CDR3 contains 14 residues. CDR1 and CDR2 (germline): MNHEY, SVGAGI.

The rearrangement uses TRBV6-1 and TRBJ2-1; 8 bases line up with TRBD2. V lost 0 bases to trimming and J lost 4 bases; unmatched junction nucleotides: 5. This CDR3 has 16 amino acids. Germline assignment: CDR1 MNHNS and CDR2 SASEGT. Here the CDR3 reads CASSEAGREGYNEQFF. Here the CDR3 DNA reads TGTGCCAGCAGTGAAGCGGGCCGGGAGGGGTACAATGAGCAGTTCTTC.

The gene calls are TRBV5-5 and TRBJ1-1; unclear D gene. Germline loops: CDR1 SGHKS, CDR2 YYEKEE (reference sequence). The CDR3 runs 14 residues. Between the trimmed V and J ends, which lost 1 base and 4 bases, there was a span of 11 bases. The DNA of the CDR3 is TGTGCCAGCAGCTTGTACCCGTCGGGCACTGAAGCTTTCTTT. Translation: CASSLYPSGTEAFF.

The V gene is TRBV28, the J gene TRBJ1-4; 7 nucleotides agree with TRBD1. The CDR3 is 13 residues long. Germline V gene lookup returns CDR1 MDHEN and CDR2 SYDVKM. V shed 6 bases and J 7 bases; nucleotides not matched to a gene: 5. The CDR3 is CASRTGLGEKLFF. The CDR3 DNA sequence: TGTGCCAGCAGGACAGGGTTAGGTGAAAAACTGTTTTTT.

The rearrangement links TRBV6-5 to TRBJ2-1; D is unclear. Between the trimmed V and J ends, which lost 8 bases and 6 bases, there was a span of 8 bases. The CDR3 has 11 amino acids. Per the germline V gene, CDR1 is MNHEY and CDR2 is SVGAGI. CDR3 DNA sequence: TGTGCCAGCGAGTTCGTCAATGAGCAGTTCTTC. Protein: CASEFVNEQFF.

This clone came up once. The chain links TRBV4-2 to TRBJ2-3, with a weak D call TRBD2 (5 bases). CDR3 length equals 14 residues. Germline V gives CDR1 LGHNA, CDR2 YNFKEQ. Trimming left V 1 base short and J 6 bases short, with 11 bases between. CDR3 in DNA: TGTGCCAGCAGCCAAGCCTCCACGGGGGATACGCAGTATTTT. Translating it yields CASSQASTGDTQYF.

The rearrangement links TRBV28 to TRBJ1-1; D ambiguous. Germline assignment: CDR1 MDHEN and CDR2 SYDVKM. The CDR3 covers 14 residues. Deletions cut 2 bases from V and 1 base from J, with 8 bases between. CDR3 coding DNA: TGTGCCAGCAGTTTAAAAGCGGGGAACACTGAAGCTTTCTTT. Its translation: CASSLKAGNTEAFF.

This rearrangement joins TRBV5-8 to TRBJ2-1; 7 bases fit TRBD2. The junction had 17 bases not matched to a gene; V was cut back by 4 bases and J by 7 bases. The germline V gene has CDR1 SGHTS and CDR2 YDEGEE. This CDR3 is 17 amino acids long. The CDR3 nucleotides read TGTGCCAGCAGCCGCCGGGCGGGAAGCGGGATGGGGAATGAGCAGTTCTTC. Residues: CASSRRAGSGMGNEQFF.

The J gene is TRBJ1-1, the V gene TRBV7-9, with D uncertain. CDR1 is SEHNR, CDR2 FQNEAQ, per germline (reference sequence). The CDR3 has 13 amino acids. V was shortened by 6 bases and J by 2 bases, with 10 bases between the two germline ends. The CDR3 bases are TGTGCCAGCAGGGCGACGGCTAACACTGAAGCTTTCTTT. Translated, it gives CASRATANTEAFF.

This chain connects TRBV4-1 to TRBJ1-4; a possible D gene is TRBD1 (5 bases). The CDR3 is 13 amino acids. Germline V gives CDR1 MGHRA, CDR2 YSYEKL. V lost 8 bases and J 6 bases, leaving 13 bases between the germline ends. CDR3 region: CASGWGGDEKLFF. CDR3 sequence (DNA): TGCGCCAGCGGTTGGGGAGGGGATGAAAAACTGTTTTTT.

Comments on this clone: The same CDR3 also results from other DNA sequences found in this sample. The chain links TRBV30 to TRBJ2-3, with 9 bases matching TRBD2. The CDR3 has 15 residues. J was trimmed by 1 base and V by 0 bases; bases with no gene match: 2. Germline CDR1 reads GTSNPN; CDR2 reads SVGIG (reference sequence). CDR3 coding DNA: TGTGCCTGGAGTGTCCTAGCGGGGCGCACAGATACGCAGTATTTT. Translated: CAWSVLAGRTDTQYF.

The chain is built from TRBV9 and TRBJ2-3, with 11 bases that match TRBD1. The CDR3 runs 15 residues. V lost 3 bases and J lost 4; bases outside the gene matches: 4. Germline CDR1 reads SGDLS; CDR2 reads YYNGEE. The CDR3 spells CASSEDRGLSDTQYF. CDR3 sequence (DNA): TGTGCCAGCAGCGAGGACAGGGGGCTTTCAGATACGCAGTATTTT.

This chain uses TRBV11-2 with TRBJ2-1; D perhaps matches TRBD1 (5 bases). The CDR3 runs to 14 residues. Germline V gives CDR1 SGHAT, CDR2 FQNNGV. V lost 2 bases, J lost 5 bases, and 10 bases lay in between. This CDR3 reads CASSLWGRDNEQFF. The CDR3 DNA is TGTGCCAGCAGCTTATGGGGCAGGGACAATGAGCAGTTCTTC.